The 17 T cell receptor beta chains reported below all come from one sample, sequenced in a study of T-cell memory formation after mild COVID-19. TCRdb itself ran the 5' RACE reads through MiXCR, one entry per CDR3 protein. The sample contains 400,000 to 550,000 distinct CDR3 sequences, around 27% of which appear only once. The specimen was PBMCs or a T cell subset sorted from them (not recorded which). These receptors all stem from an adult woman who had mild COVID-19 (a few samples of this study predate the infection). Cell type and time point are not known.

This clonotype was recorded at least ten times. The V call is TRBV3-1, the J call TRBJ2-2; no reliable D call. Trimming pared 6 bases from V and 4 bases from J, leaving 3 bases between. Germline V gene sequence: CDR1 LGHDT, CDR2 YNNKEL (reference sequence). The CDR3 covers 11 residues. The CDR3 DNA reads TGTGCCAGCAGGAGCACCGGGGAGCTGTTTTTT. This encodes CASRSTGELFF.

The chain joins TRBV2 to TRBJ2-7; D possibly uses TRBD1 or TRBD2 (6 bases each). V gave up 7 bases and J gave up 2 bases, with 9 bases separating them. The CDR3 spans 12 residues. Germline-derived CDR1 and CDR2 are SNHLY and FYNNEI. This CDR3 reads CASTRGPYEQYF. The CDR3 DNA is TGTGCCAGCACCCGGGGGCCCTACGAGCAGTACTTC.

The chain links TRBV30 to TRBJ1-2; D uncertain. Germline loops: CDR1 GTSNPN, CDR2 SVGIG (reference sequence). The CDR3 has 11 amino acids. The V and J ends lost 2 bases and 10 bases respectively, with 11 bases between them. The CDR3 loop is CAWSLGRDYTF. The CDR3 DNA is TGTGCCTGGAGTCTAGGACGGGACTACACCTTC.

This clonotype was counted only a few times. This rearrangement joins TRBV7-9 to TRBJ1-1; D is unresolved. The germline V gene has CDR1 SEHNR and CDR2 FQNEAQ (reference sequence). This CDR3 spans 13 amino acids. Trimming removed 1 base from V and 3 bases from J, with 6 bases in between. The CDR3 spells CASSLGMDTEAFF. CDR3 sequence (DNA): TGTGCCAGCAGCTTAGGAATGGACACTGAAGCTTTCTTT.

This clonotype has just a few counts. CDR3 DNA sequence: TGTGCCAGCAGTGAATATCGGGGTTCACCCCTCCACTTT. It specifies CASSEYRGSPLHF. This chain uses TRBV25-1 with TRBJ1-6, with D uncertain. CDR1 and CDR2 from the germline V gene are MGHDK and SYGVNS. Trimming pared 0 bases from V and 9 bases from J, leaving 6 bases between. This CDR3 contains 13 residues.

This clonotype was seen only a few times. The rearrangement uses TRBV6-2 or TRBV6-3 and TRBJ1-5; D is unclear. Germline V gene data show CDR1 as MNHEY and CDR2 as SVGEGT. Trimming left V 5 bases short and J 2 bases short, with 4 bases between. The CDR3 runs to 12 residues. This chain's CDR3 is CASSMGNQPQHF. For the CDR3, the DNA is TGTGCCAGCAGTATGGGCAATCAGCCCCAGCATTTT.

The chain links TRBV5-1 to TRBJ2-5; 8 bases map to TRBD2. The CDR3 has 14 amino acids. Germline V gene sequence: CDR1 SGHRS, CDR2 YFSETQ. V lost 5 bases and J lost 0; bases outside the gene matches: 3. The CDR3 protein is CASSHSGDQETQYF. DNA for the CDR3: TGCGCCAGCAGTCATAGCGGGGACCAAGAGACCCAGTACTTC.

The chain joins TRBV24-1 to TRBJ1-1, with 10 bases fitting TRBD1. Germline V gene sequence: CDR1 KGHDR, CDR2 SFDVKD. The CDR3 length is 18 residues. The junction had 13 bases not matched to a gene; V was cut back by 3 bases and J by 4 bases. The CDR3: CATSDTPGTGAYGTEAFF. In nucleotides, the CDR3 is TGTGCCACCAGTGATACGCCGGGGACAGGGGCGTATGGCACTGAAGCTTTCTTT.

The chain couples TRBV18 to TRBJ2-7; a weak D match, TRBD1 (6 bases). With 3 bases removed from V and 5 bases from J, the gap between germline ends came to 14 bases. The CDR3 loop spans 14 amino acids. Germline loops: CDR1 KGHSH, CDR2 LQKENI. The CDR3 region has the DNA TGTGCCAGCTCACCTCGGTCAGGGGATAACGAGCAGTACTTC. It is translated as CASSPRSGDNEQYF.

This clonotype appeared many times. This chain links TRBV12-3 or TRBV12-4 with TRBJ1-5; 8 nucleotides line up with TRBD1. The CDR3 is made up of 14 amino acids. V trimming: 6 bases; J trimming: 6 bases; junction bases outside the gene matches: 7. Written as DNA, the CDR3 is TGTGCCAGCAGCCCTACAGGGGGTGGTCAGCCCCAGCATTTT. It yields the protein CASSPTGGGQPQHF.

This clonotype turned up a few times. The chain carries TRBV9 and TRBJ2-7; D is perhaps TRBD2 (6 bases). CDR1 is SGDLS, CDR2 YYNGEE, per germline. CDR3 size: 14 residues. Trimming took off 1 base at V and 0 bases at J, with 8 bases between the two ends. The CDR3: CASSVLGSSYEQYF. For the CDR3, the DNA is TGTGCCAGCAGCGTACTCGGGAGCTCCTACGAGCAGTACTTC.

This chain uses TRBV7-2 with TRBJ2-5, with 8 nucleotides matching TRBD2. Per the germline V gene, CDR1 is SGHTA and CDR2 is FQGNSA. CDR3 length: 15 amino acids. Losses at the gene ends were 0 bases for V and 5 bases for J; bases not matched to a gene: 5. As DNA, the CDR3 is TGTGCCAGCAGCTTAGCCGGCGGGGGGACGGAGACCCAGTACTTC. It specifies CASSLAGGGTETQYF.

The chain employs TRBV5-1 and TRBJ2-5, with 10 bases that match TRBD2. V shed 6 bases and J 5 bases; nucleotides not matched to a gene: 10. This CDR3 comprises 15 residues. Germline values: CDR1 SGHRS, CDR2 YFSETQ. This CDR3 reads CASKISASGSETQYF. CDR3 bases: TGCGCCAGCAAAATCTCGGCTAGCGGGAGTGAGACCCAGTACTTC.

This clonotype has more than one count but fewer than ten. This chain connects TRBV19 to TRBJ2-6; 8 bases are shared with TRBD1. Germline values: CDR1 LNHDA, CDR2 SQIVND (reference sequence). This CDR3 comprises 20 residues. Losses at the gene ends were 1 base for V and 0 bases for J; bases not matched to a gene: 11. CDR3 amino acids: CASSIGQKQGVVSGANVLTF. The DNA of the CDR3 is TGTGCCAGTAGTATAGGTCAAAAACAGGGGGTAGTCTCTGGGGCCAACGTCCTGACTTTC.

The table lists this clonotype with a few counts. J is TRBJ1-1 and V is TRBV27, with D tentatively TRBD1 (5 bases). In germline, CDR1 is MNHEY, CDR2 SMNVEV (reference sequence). V shed 3 bases and J shed 0 bases, with 14 bases lying between them. CDR3 size: 16 residues. CDR3 sequence reads: CASSFSGRGMNTEAFF. CDR3 sequence (DNA): TGTGCCAGCAGTTTTTCAGGGCGGGGGATGAACACTGAAGCTTTCTTT.

The J gene is TRBJ2-5, the V gene TRBV5-6; the D call may be TRBD1 or TRBD2 (6 bases each). Germline V gives CDR1 SGHDT, CDR2 YYEEEE. The CDR3 is 13 amino acids. V lost 4 bases, J lost 3 bases, and 10 bases lay in between. CDR3 amino acids: CASSEGGEETQYF. The CDR3 DNA sequence: TGTGCCAGCAGCGAGGGGGGCGAAGAGACCCAGTACTTC.

The chain carries TRBV20-1 and TRBJ2-6; tentatively, D is TRBD1 or TRBD2 (6 bases each). Trimming stripped 0 bases from V and 0 bases from J, with 9 bases between. This CDR3 has 16 amino acids. Germline loops: CDR1 DFQATT, CDR2 SNEGSKA (reference sequence). CDR3 sequence: CSARDWGASGANVLTF. CDR3 sequence (DNA): TGCAGTGCTAGAGATTGGGGGGCCTCTGGGGCCAACGTCCTGACTTTC.